These 7 T cell receptor beta chains were all obtained from the same sample, sequenced in a study of early T cells in non-severe SARS-CoV-2 infection. A single record per CDR3 protein comes from TCRdb applying MiXCR to the 5' RACE reads. Of about 83,000 distinct CDR3 sequences listed, 10% to 15% are singletons. The sequencing sample was made of whole blood. The origin of the receptors is an adult who was a healthcare worker with PCR-confirmed SARS-CoV-2 infection or an uninfected control (not recorded which).

The chain combines TRBV10-3 with TRBJ2-3; D uncertain. Germline V gives CDR1 ENHRY, CDR2 SYGVKD. The CDR3 contains 15 residues. Trimming removed 0 bases at V and 0 bases at J, with 7 bases between. Here the CDR3 DNA reads TGTGCCATCAGTGAGTCAACCCCTAGCACAGATACGCAGTATTTT. This sequence encodes CAISESTPSTDTQYF.

The sample holds many counts of this clonotype. This chain connects TRBV12-3 or TRBV12-4 to TRBJ1-6; D remains ambiguous. Trimming pared 3 bases from V and 0 bases from J, leaving 6 bases between. There are 15 residues in the CDR3. For the CDR3, the DNA is TGTGCCAGCAGTTTGATGAGCTCCTATAATTCACCCCTCCACTTT. Encoded protein: CASSLMSSYNSPLHF.

This clonotype has more than one count but fewer than ten. The chain combines TRBV3-1 with TRBJ2-2; 12 positions match TRBD2. This CDR3 contains 16 residues. J was trimmed by 4 bases and V by 4 bases; bases with no gene match: 4. In germline, CDR1 is LGHDT, CDR2 YNNKEL (reference sequence). CDR3 protein: CASSPPSGRGTGELFF. CDR3 in DNA: TGTGCCAGCAGCCCCCCTAGCGGGAGGGGCACCGGGGAGCTGTTTTTT. Complete variable domain (other parts from reference TRBV3-1 and TRBJ2-2): DTAVSQTPKYLVTQMGNDKSIKCEQNLGHDTMYWYKQDSKKFLKIMFSYNNKELIINETVPNRFSPKSPDKAHLNLHINSLELGDSAVYFCASSPPSGRGTGELFFGEGSRLTVL.

V gene TRBV4-1 combines with J gene TRBJ2-5; tentative D call: TRBD1 (6 bases). Germline V lookup: CDR1 MGHRA, CDR2 YSYEKL. The CDR3 is made up of 16 amino acids. With 0 bases removed from V and 5 bases from J, the gap between germline ends came to 16 bases. The CDR3 loop reads CASSQDFRGVEETQYF. Here the CDR3 DNA reads TGCGCCAGCAGCCAAGATTTCAGGGGAGTCGAGGAGACCCAGTACTTC.

J is TRBJ1-5 and V is TRBV6-2 or TRBV6-3; TRBD1 matches 7 bases. Germline CDR1 is MNHEY and CDR2 is SVGEGT. The CDR3 extends over 15 amino acids. V lost 8 bases, J lost 3 bases, and 10 bases stayed unmatched. This CDR3 reads CASGRGTADNQPQHF. In DNA, the CDR3 is TGTGCCAGCGGGAGAGGGACAGCTGACAATCAGCCCCAGCATTTT.

This rearrangement joins TRBV29-1 to TRBJ1-1, with 9 bases identical to TRBD1. CDR1 is SQVTM, CDR2 ANQGSEA, per germline. The CDR3 is 13 residues long. Trimming at V came to 7 bases and at J to 1 base, leaving 4 bases not matched to a gene. The CDR3 loop is CSAKTGGNTEAFF. CDR3 coding DNA: TGCAGCGCTAAGACAGGGGGGAACACTGAAGCTTTCTTT.

This clonotype was detected many times. The rearrangement joins TRBV2 to TRBJ2-5; 10 bases are shared with TRBD2. The CDR3 spans 15 residues. Losses at the gene ends were 6 bases for V and 2 bases for J; bases not matched to a gene: 6. Germline CDR1 is SNHLY and CDR2 is FYNNEI. CDR3 loop: CASRVAGGGQETQYF. In DNA form, the CDR3 reads TGTGCCAGCAGGGTAGCGGGAGGCGGTCAAGAGACCCAGTACTTC. The whole variable domain, filled in from reference TRBV2 and TRBJ2-5, reads EPEVTQTPSHQVTQMGQEVILRCVPISNHLYFYWYRQILGQKVEFLVSFYNNEISEKSEIFDDQFSVERPDGSNFTLKIRSTKLEDSAMYFCASRVAGGGQETQYFGPGTRLLVL.